This T cell receptor beta chain was recovered during a study of cytomegalovirus exposure and HLA in healthy donors (dated by TCRdb to 2017 to 2019). With regard to the full study: An earlier analysis of about 530 of the donors reported under 300 Gb of sequence data and some 110 million unique TCR beta sequences obtained from some 200 million T cells. The study aimed to test whether cataloging public T cell receptors could reveal signatures of past pathogen exposure. The T cell repertoires of roughly 660 subjects were profiled by immunosequencing and related to cytomegalovirus serostatus. The later analysis used no new phenotypic data to find candidate immune exposures, relying instead on TCR beta sequences and their occurrence across donors. Donor age, sex, ethnicity and CMV serostatus were compiled together with the repertoire data. In addition to the first cohort of about 650 subjects, a separate validation cohort of 120 different subjects was used. In an earlier analysis of a few hundred of the donors, high-throughput TCR beta sequencing was used to judge whether each TCR beta V gene segment behaved as functional or pseudogenic. Among a few hundred genotyped donors of the cohort, an average of approximately 230,000 unique TCR beta nucleotide sequences were sequenced per donor, around 20% of them non-productive. High-throughput TCR immunosequencing, statistical association of individual TCRs with disease status, and machine learning were combined to predict cytomegalovirus infection status. A later genetic analysis took genome-wide SNP genotypes for about three fifths of the 666 donors and used that subset as a discovery cohort. Five DR-DQ haplotypes were handled as single units for association and clustering because linkage in the cohort was strong. Typing coverage varied by locus: roughly 620-640 donors for A, B, C, DRB1 and DQB1; roughly 520 for DQA1; approximately 610 for DPA1; around 490 for DPB1. Roughly 300 gigabases of sequencing data and around 85 million unique TCR sequences made up an early release that covered 500 to 700 HLA-typed donors. All discovery cohort repertoires had been generated on a single sequencing platform. The genetic ancestry cluster associated with self-reported Caucasian donors included around 76% of the roughly 380 genotyped donors. HLA typing included class I and class II loci at four-digit resolution. To study patterns of TCR occurrence, a later analysis re-analyzed previously published TCR beta repertoires from several hundred donors and added high-resolution HLA genotyping.

What the work shows at the level of the full study, not this receptor alone: A later genetic analysis reported fewer N-insertions in productive TCRs among donors in an Asian-associated ancestry cluster than the roughly 700-donor mean. A total of roughly 160 TCR beta chains were listed by the study as associated with cytomegalovirus. According to the authors, the approach could potentially be generalized to other disease states and immunological phenotypes. According to a later analysis, TCR association rates differed among HLA loci, with DRB1 alleles showing the most associated TCRs and HLA-C alleles showing the fewest. A cluster of highly shared sequence variants was judged likely to represent a technical artifact of the sequencing pipeline. An association between a missense DCLRE1C variant and V-gene and J-gene trimming of TCR beta chains was found in a later genetic analysis and replicated in an independent cohort. Most TCR sequences were observed very rarely across donors, whereas some public TCRs were present in many individuals. A further reported finding was that TCR beta sequences accurately predicted the HLA-A and HLA-B alleles for most subjects in the first cohort. In a later analysis, several top co-occurrence clusters were reported to appear linked to parvovirus B19, influenza, CMV and Epstein-Barr virus. Linkage disequilibrium might explain the correlated functional status among segregating V segments, but an unknown experimental factor could not be excluded. Broadly in line with IMGT annotations, most TCR beta V segments showed up in productive rearrangements about 87% or about 30% of the time in an earlier analysis of 587 of the donors. When HLA alleles, especially DR and DQ, strongly co-occurred, attributing TCR associations to individual alleles was difficult. HLA typing was unavailable for some donors at each locus, so association tests used only the typed subset. A later analysis found that HLA-associated TCR beta chains were more clonally expanded and had lower generation probabilities than equally common non-associated chains. According to a later analysis, most CMV-associated TCR beta chains appeared to be HLA-restricted, and the HLA associations seemed to be driven largely by CMV exposure. Presence/absence analyses assumed roughly uniform sequencing depth across donors, an assumption that may not hold. The classifier was reported to diagnose cytomegalovirus status with high specificity and sensitivity in both the original cohort and the validation cohort. CMV serostatus was the only immune exposure information available for the cohort. In a later analysis, about 16,000 TCR beta sequences were associated with specific HLA alleles at a false discovery rate of 0.05. Only TCR beta chains were sequenced in this cohort, and the absence of alpha or paired-chain data limited detectable features. Some IMGT-functional V segments, including TRBV6-2 and TRBV6-3, could not be distinguished by the 87-base-pair reads and were therefore excluded. Because counts were too low, approximately 18 rarely observed V segments, including chromosome 9 orphons, were excluded from the earlier analysis of several hundred of the donors. A few of the identified cytomegalovirus-associated TCR beta chains were confirmed in vitro to be specific for cytomegalovirus antigens.

In total, approximately 690 healthy bone marrow donors made up the cohort. At the time of sampling, every cohort member was nominally healthy, though immune exposures that went unrecorded were likely present. The donor was CMV seronegative and was included in the group of about 400 seronegative cohort members. Every donor gave a peripheral blood sample, and the peripheral blood mononuclear cells from that sample were used for TCR beta sequencing. Genomic DNA was extracted from the blood cell samples with the Qiagen DNeasy Blood Extraction Kit. The CDR1 and CDR2 encoded by the germline V gene (reference sequence) are LNHDA and SQIVND. V sheds 5 bases and J sheds 0 bases, leaving 14 bases between their ends. There are 16 amino acids in the CDR3, from cysteine to phenylalanine inclusive. The DNA shown is the 48-base CDR3, in frame from base 1. Receptors were amplified or captured by the immunoSEQ multiplex PCR assay. The multiplex PCR relied on a mix of 60 forward primers for TCR Vbeta segments and 13 reverse primers for TCR Jbeta segments. A multiplex PCR assay on genomic DNA amplified the CDR3 region of rearranged TCR beta genes. Amplified TCR beta libraries were sequenced as 87-base-pair reads on the Illumina HiSeq System. The authors' pipeline ran thus. In a later analysis, tens of millions of unique TCR beta chains were counted across the 500 to 700 repertoires, and roughly 11 million of these chains were shared by at least two donors. To remove PCR and sequencing errors, raw reads were error-corrected and collapsed into unique sequences using a nearest-neighbor algorithm that merged closely related sequences. Alignment of CDR3 sequences to IMGT reference sequences was used to assign V, D and J gene segments. Each retained sequence needed at least a six-nucleotide match to both a V gene segment and a J gene segment. A rearrangement counted as productive if the CDR3 had no stop codons and remained in frame with V and J, and every other rearrangement counted as non-productive. CDR3 was defined according to IMGT convention as the region running from the second conserved V-encoded cysteine to the conserved J-encoded phenylalanine. In an earlier analysis of around 600 of the donors, sequences lacking an unambiguous match to a single V gene segment were excluded. In an earlier analysis of 587 of the donors, V segments were called functional above 56.7% productive rearrangements and were called segregating when the between-donor standard deviation exceeded 5%. A statistical classification framework was built for diagnosing cytomegalovirus status from the catalog of TCR beta chain sequences. In a later analysis, TCR nucleotide sequences were compared against IMGT/GENE-DB human TR gene sequences so that V and J genes could be assigned. In a later analysis, CDR3 sequences and most-parsimonious VDJ recombination scenarios were assigned using the TCRdist pipeline. In a later analysis, every TCR beta chain was defined by the combination of its CDR3 amino acid sequence and its V-gene family, and reads without a unique V-gene family were dropped. A later analysis removed 600 or so highly shared, low-generation-probability nucleotide sequences to deal with suspected cross-contamination and a sequencing artifact. In a later analysis, a clonal expansion index was calculated for each public chain from normalized within-repertoire ranks of inferred template counts. In a later analysis, generation probabilities were computed using a VDJ recombination model fitted to out-of-frame rearrangements, and the results were checked against IGoR. Hypergeometric tests were used in a later analysis to score TCR-TCR, TCR-HLA and TCR-CMV co-occurrence, with a repertoire-size bias correction applied to the TCR pairs. To estimate false discovery rates, a later analysis permuted the HLA or CMV assignments 20 times. A later analysis grouped co-occurring TCRs with DBSCAN, adding TCRdist sequence similarity when clustering within HLA-allele-positive subsets. Co-occurrence clustering excluded repertoires with fewer than 30,000 or more than 120,000 public chains, plus five with anomalous nucleotide sharing. TCRdb took this table from immuneACCESS and kept in-frame rearrangements with V and J called. Such tables lack part of the clones; where checked against another copy, unresolved V genes explain under half of the gap, and the rest is unexplained. V, J and clone size are taken as reported in that table, and D and trimming were inferred from the DNA itself. Counted in this sample were some 200,000 clones; about 81% of them appeared once. The top ten constitute about 0.8% of the sample.

Of note for this clone: Its target antigen remains unknown. No base-level quality is on record; no much larger clone is a single base apart.

Sequencing input: PBMCs. The receptor's source is a woman aged 18-35 years in good health and CMV-seronegative. The rearrangement combines TRBV19 with TRBJ2-1, and TRBD1 may be the D gene, going by 6 matching bases. The DNA sequence reads TGTGCCAGTAGTGGACGGACAGCCCTCTCCTACAATGAGCAGTTCTTC. Its translation reads: CASSGRTALSYNEQFF.